Each of the 24 T cell receptor beta chains below was sequenced from the same sample in a study of T-cell memory formation after mild COVID-19. TCRdb itself ran the 5' RACE reads through MiXCR, one entry per CDR3 protein. Of 200,000 to 250,000 distinct CDR3 sequences listed, approximately 30% were seen once; the top ten hold 11%. The specimen sequenced was PBMCs or a T cell subset sorted from them (not recorded which). The source of these receptors is an adult woman who had mild COVID-19 (a few samples of this study predate the infection). Cell type and time point are not known.

This clonotype occurred many times. This chain links TRBV6-6 with TRBJ2-2; tentatively, D is TRBD1 (5 bases). Germline assignment: CDR1 MNHNY and CDR2 SVGAGI (reference sequence). V was pared by 2 bases and J by 1 base, with 5 bases between. The CDR3 totals 14 residues. CDR3 nucleotide sequence: TGTGCCAGCAGTTACCAGGGGAACACCGGGGAGCTGTTTTTT. Translating it yields CASSYQGNTGELFF.

This chain joins TRBV4-2 and TRBJ2-2, with D possibly TRBD2 on 5 matching bases. CDR1 is LGHNA and CDR2 is YNFKEQ in the germline V gene. The CDR3 runs to 15 residues. V lost 0 bases to trimming and J lost 5 bases, with 10 bases between them. CDR3 bases: TGTGCCAGCAGCCAAGACACCTCGGGGACCGGGGAGCTGTTTTTT. Amino acids: CASSQDTSGTGELFF.

This chain links TRBV5-5 with TRBJ1-2, with D perhaps matching TRBD1 (6 bases). This CDR3 spans 16 amino acids. With 2 bases removed from V and 3 bases from J, the gap between germline ends came to 17 bases. Germline V lookup: CDR1 SGHKS, CDR2 YYEKEE (reference sequence). The CDR3 here is CASSFLSTRGDYGYTF. In DNA, the CDR3 is TGTGCCAGCAGCTTCCTCTCTACCAGGGGTGACTATGGCTACACCTTC.

This clonotype has more than one count but fewer than ten. J is TRBJ2-4 and V is TRBV29-1; the D gene is possibly TRBD2 (6 bases). V gave up 6 bases and J gave up 3 bases, with 18 bases separating them. This CDR3 spans 15 amino acids. Looked up from germline, CDR1 is SQVTM and CDR2 is ANQGSEA. In DNA form, the CDR3 reads TGCAGCGTCATAGACTCCTGGGGGGTCAAAAACATTCAGTACTTC. The encoded protein is CSVIDSWGVKNIQYF.

This clonotype has only a few counts. J is TRBJ2-3 and V is TRBV6-1; D ambiguous. Per the germline V gene, CDR1 is MNHNS and CDR2 is SASEGT. The CDR3 totals 14 residues. Trimming took off 2 bases at V and 11 bases at J, with 17 bases between the two ends. CDR3 bases: TGTGCCAGCAGTGAATCCTTACACCCGAACGGGCAGTATTTT. It is translated as CASSESLHPNGQYF.

The sample holds a few counts of this clonotype. This sequence joins TRBV5-1 and TRBJ2-2; TRBD1 or TRBD2 may be the D gene (5 bases each). With 10 bases removed from V and 2 bases from J, the gap between germline ends came to 15 bases. The CDR3 covers 14 residues. CDR1 is SGHRS, CDR2 YFSETQ, per germline. In DNA, the CDR3 is TGCGCCTCACCCCGGGGCCATAACACCGGGGAGCTGTTTTTT. Its translation is CASPRGHNTGELFF. Based on the CDR3 plus reference TRBV5-1 and TRBJ2-2, the full variable domain is KAGVTQTPRYLIKTRGQQVTLSCSPISGHRSVSWYQQTPGQGLQFLFEYFSETQRNKGNFPGRFSGRQFSNSRSEMNVSTLELGDSALYLCASPRGHNTGELFFGEGSRLTVL.

Many counts were recorded for this clonotype. Here the CDR3 reads CASSRNRGETQYF. CDR3 bases: TGTGCCAGCAGCCGAAACAGGGGGGAGACCCAGTACTTC. This chain connects TRBV7-2 to TRBJ2-5; 8 nucleotides line up with TRBD1. The CDR3 is made up of 13 amino acids. V was pared by 5 bases and J by 5 bases, with 4 bases of the junction left unmatched. Germline loops: CDR1 SGHTA, CDR2 FQGNSA.

This clonotype was counted at least ten times. The chain has TRBV19 and TRBJ2-1, with 7 bases identical to TRBD2. V lost 5 bases and J lost 3; bases outside the gene matches: 4. Looked up from germline, CDR1 is LNHDA and CDR2 is SQIVND (reference sequence). This CDR3 has 14 residues. DNA for the CDR3: TGTGCCAGTAGTGGGGGAGGGGACTACAATGAGCAGTTCTTC. It specifies CASSGGGDYNEQFF.

In its sample, this clonotype was seen once. The chain recombines TRBV5-5 with TRBJ2-5; 8 bases line up with TRBD2. J lost 0 bases, V lost 6 bases, and 4 bases had no gene match. In germline, CDR1 is SGHKS, CDR2 YYEKEE (reference sequence). The CDR3 consists of 14 residues. The CDR3: CASTGGDNQETQYF. As DNA, the CDR3 is TGTGCCAGCACCGGGGGGGACAACCAAGAGACCCAGTACTTC.

The rearrangement links TRBV28 to TRBJ1-5; 12 bases are a match to TRBD1. The CDR3 extends over 16 amino acids. Trimming cost V 6 bases and J 5 bases; bases outside gene matches: 8. The germline gives CDR1 MDHEN, CDR2 SYDVKM. Here the CDR3 reads CASRPGTGGFHQPQHF. CDR3 sequence (DNA): TGTGCCAGCAGACCCGGGACAGGGGGCTTTCATCAGCCCCAGCATTTT.

The V call is TRBV3-1, the J call TRBJ2-3; 7 bases fit TRBD2. J was trimmed by 3 bases and V by 3 bases; bases with no gene match: 9. CDR3 length: 16 amino acids. Germline V gene lookup returns CDR1 LGHDT and CDR2 YNNKEL (reference sequence). The CDR3 loop is CASSHPLGGGTDTQYF. The CDR3, as DNA: TGTGCCAGCAGCCACCCTTTAGGCGGGGGAACAGATACGCAGTATTTT.

Written as DNA, the CDR3 is TGTGCCACCAGTGGCGATCTCCCGGGTCGGCAGTTCTTC. This sequence encodes CATSGDLPGRQFF. The genes are TRBV24-1 and TRBJ2-1; D remains unclear. The CDR3 has 13 amino acids. Germline V lookup: CDR1 KGHDR, CDR2 SFDVKD. With 5 bases removed from V and 12 bases from J, the gap between germline ends came to 16 bases.

The rearrangement joins TRBV5-1 to TRBJ1-5, with 7 bases matching TRBD1. The CDR3 is 14 amino acids. V was clipped by 2 bases and J by 4 bases; unmatched bases: 3. CDR1 SGHRS and CDR2 YFSETQ come from the germline V gene. Written as DNA, the CDR3 is TGCGCCAGCAGCTTCGACAGGGTGAATCAGCCCCAGCATTTT. It yields the protein CASSFDRVNQPQHF.

The rearrangement joins TRBV7-9 to TRBJ2-7; tentative D call: TRBD1 (6 bases). The germline V gene has CDR1 SEHNR and CDR2 FQNEAQ (reference sequence). The CDR3 has 14 residues. The ends were cut back, 5 bases at V and 3 bases at J, with 14 bases in the middle. CDR3 sequence reads: CASSPWGPLYEQYF. CDR3 coding DNA: TGTGCCAGCAGCCCGTGGGGGCCACTCTACGAGCAGTACTTC. The whole variable domain, filled in from reference TRBV7-9 and TRBJ2-7, reads DTGVSQNPRHKITKRGQNVTFRCDPISEHNRLYWYRQTLGQGPEFLTYFQNEAQLEKSRLLSDRFSAERPKGSFSTLEIQRTEQGDSAMYLCASSPWGPLYEQYFGPGTRLTVT.

This chain uses TRBV12-3 or TRBV12-4 with TRBJ2-5, with D unclear. The V end lost 6 bases, the J end lost 2 bases, and 10 bases lay between the germline ends. The CDR3 runs to 13 residues. The CDR3 region is CASSLQWQETQYF. The DNA of the CDR3 is TGTGCCAGCAGCCTCCAGTGGCAAGAGACCCAGTACTTC.

This clonotype was detected only a few times. The V and J genes are TRBV7-9 and TRBJ2-1; possibly TRBD2 for D (6 bases). CDR3 length equals 13 residues. V dropped 4 bases and J dropped 11 bases, with 15 bases sitting between them. Germline V gene lookup returns CDR1 SEHNR and CDR2 FQNEAQ (reference sequence). In DNA, the CDR3 is TGTGCCAGCAGCTCCTTGGCTAGCGCAAAGCAGTTCTTC. Translating gives CASSSLASAKQFF.

This chain connects TRBV12-3 or TRBV12-4 to TRBJ2-1; D is uncertain. The ends were cut back, 4 bases at V and 6 bases at J, with 10 bases in the middle. The CDR3 is made up of 13 amino acids. CDR3 nucleotide sequence: TGTGCCAGCAGTTACCCCCTTCCCAATGAGCAGTTCTTC. Protein product: CASSYPLPNEQFF.

The CDR3 region has the DNA TGTGCCAGCAGTTACAGGGCTAGCGGCTCCTACAATGAGCAGTTCTTC. Its translation: CASSYRASGSYNEQFF. The gene calls are TRBV6-5 and TRBJ2-1, with 7 nucleotides matching TRBD2. CDR1 is MNHEY and CDR2 is SVGAGI in the germline V gene. The V segment lost 2 bases and the J segment 0 bases; nucleotides outside the gene matches: 4. The CDR3 runs to 16 residues.

This clonotype was seen a handful of times. This rearrangement joins TRBV7-9 to TRBJ2-5; no clear D gene. This CDR3 has 15 residues. V was cut by 1 base and J by 2 bases, with 11 bases left in between. The germline V gene has CDR1 SEHNR and CDR2 FQNEAQ (reference sequence). The CDR3 is CASSLGFEGQETQYF. The CDR3 DNA follows: TGTGCCAGCAGCTTAGGTTTTGAAGGGCAAGAGACCCAGTACTTC.

In this sample, this clonotype turned up a few times. This chain uses TRBV6-2 or TRBV6-3 with TRBJ2-7; no clear D gene. Per germline, CDR1 MNHEY and CDR2 SVGEGT. The V and J ends lost 7 bases and 1 base respectively, with 11 bases between them. The CDR3 runs to 13 residues. CDR3 sequence reads: CASTFRLSYEQYF. The CDR3 bases are TGTGCCAGCACCTTCAGGTTATCCTACGAGCAGTACTTC.

In its sample, this clonotype was seen a few times. The rearrangement uses TRBV4-1 and TRBJ2-3; D remains unclear. CDR1 and CDR2 (germline): MGHRA, YSYEKL. There are 17 residues in the CDR3. Trimming cost V 0 bases and J 2 bases, with 15 bases left between them. The CDR3 loop is CASSQEGFGPDTDTQYF. In nucleotides, the CDR3 is TGCGCCAGCAGCCAAGAAGGTTTCGGACCTGACACAGATACGCAGTATTTT.

The rearrangement links TRBV5-1 to TRBJ2-5; 7 nucleotides match TRBD1. V trimming: 4 bases; J trimming: 3 bases; junction bases outside the gene matches: 6. The CDR3 is 14 residues long. Germline lookup yields CDR1 SGHRS and CDR2 YFSETQ. The CDR3 DNA reads TGCGCCAGCAGCACCCCAGGGGGTGAAGAGACCCAGTACTTC. This codes for CASSTPGGEETQYF.

The chain couples TRBV27 to TRBJ1-2; 7 bases align to TRBD1. Germline V gene sequence: CDR1 MNHEY, CDR2 SMNVEV (reference sequence). The junction had 8 bases not matched to a gene; V was cut back by 6 bases and J by 4 bases. This CDR3 contains 14 residues. CDR3 nucleotide sequence: TGTGCCAGCAGGAGCGAGGGGGCGAGCTATGGCTACACCTTC. Translation gives CASRSEGASYGYTF.

This clonotype was seen just once. The rearrangement uses TRBV30 and TRBJ1-5, with D maybe TRBD1 (5 bases). CDR1 GTSNPN and CDR2 SVGIG come from the germline V gene (reference sequence). The CDR3 totals 13 residues. Trimming cost V 3 bases and J 3 bases, with 9 bases left between them. The CDR3 DNA sequence: TGTGCCTGGAGGGGGACTGTCAATCAGCCCCAGCATTTT. This encodes CAWRGTVNQPQHF.